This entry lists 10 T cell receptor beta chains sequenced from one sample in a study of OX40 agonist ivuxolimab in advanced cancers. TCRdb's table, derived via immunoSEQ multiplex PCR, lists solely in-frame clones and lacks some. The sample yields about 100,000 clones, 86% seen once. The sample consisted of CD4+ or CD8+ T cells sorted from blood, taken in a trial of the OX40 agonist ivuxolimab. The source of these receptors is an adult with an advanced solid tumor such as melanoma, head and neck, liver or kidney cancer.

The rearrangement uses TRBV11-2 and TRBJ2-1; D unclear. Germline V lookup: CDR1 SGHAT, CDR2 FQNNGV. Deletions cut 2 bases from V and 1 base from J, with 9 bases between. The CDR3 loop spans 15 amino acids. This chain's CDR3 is CASSLMQGSYNEQFF. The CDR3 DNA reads TGTGCCAGCAGCTTAATGCAAGGTTCCTACAATGAGCAGTTCTTC.

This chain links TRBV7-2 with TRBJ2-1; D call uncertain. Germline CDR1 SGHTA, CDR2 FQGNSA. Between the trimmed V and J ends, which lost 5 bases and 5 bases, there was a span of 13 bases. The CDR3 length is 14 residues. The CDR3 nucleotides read TGTGCCAGCAGCCTGTATGCCTTGAACAATGAGCAGTTCTTC. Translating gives CASSLYALNNEQFF.

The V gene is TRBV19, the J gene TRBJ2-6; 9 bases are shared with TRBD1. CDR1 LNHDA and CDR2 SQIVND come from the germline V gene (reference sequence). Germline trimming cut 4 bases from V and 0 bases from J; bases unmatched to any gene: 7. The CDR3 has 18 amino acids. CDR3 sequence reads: CASSRGTGMSSGANVLTF. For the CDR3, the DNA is TGTGCCAGTAGTAGGGGGACAGGGATGAGCTCTGGGGCCAACGTCCTGACTTTC.

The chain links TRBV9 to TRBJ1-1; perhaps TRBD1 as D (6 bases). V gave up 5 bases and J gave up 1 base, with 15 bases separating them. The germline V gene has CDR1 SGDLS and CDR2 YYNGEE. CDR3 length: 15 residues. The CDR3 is CASRPTGGQNTEAFF. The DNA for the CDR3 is TGTGCCAGCAGGCCGACCGGGGGACAGAACACTGAAGCTTTCTTT.

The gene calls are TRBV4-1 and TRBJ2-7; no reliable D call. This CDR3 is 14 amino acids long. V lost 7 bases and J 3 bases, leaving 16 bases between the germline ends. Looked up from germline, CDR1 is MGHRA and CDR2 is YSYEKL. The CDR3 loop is CASTPESRIYEQYF. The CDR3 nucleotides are TGCGCCAGCACCCCGGAATCCAGAATCTACGAGCAGTACTTC.

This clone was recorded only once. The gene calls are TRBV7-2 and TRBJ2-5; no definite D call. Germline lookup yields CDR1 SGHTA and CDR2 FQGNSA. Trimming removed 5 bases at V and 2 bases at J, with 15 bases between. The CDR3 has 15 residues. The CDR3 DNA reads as TGTGCCAGCAGCCGCGTGGTGCAGTATCAAGAGACCCAGTACTTC. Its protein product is CASSRVVQYQETQYF.

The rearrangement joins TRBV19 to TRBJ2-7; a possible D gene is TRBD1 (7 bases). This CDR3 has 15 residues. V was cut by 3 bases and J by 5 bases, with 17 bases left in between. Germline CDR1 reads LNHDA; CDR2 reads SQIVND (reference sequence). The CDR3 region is CASSIMAGGTHEQYF. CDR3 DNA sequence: TGTGCCAGTAGTATCATGGCAGGGGGGACTCACGAGCAGTACTTC.

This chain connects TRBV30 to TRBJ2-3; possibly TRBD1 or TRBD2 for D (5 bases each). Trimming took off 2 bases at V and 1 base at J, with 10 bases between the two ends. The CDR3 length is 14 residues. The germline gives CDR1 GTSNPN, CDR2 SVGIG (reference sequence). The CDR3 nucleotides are TGTGCCTGGAGTCCGGGGCTTGGCACAGATACGCAGTATTTT. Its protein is CAWSPGLGTDTQYF.

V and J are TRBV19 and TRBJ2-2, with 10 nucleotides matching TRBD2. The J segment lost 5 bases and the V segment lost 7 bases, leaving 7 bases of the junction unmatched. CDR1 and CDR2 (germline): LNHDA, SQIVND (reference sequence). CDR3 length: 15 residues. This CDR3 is CASTSGGTQTGELFF. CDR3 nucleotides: TGTGCCAGTACTAGCGGGGGAACGCAGACCGGGGAGCTGTTTTTT.

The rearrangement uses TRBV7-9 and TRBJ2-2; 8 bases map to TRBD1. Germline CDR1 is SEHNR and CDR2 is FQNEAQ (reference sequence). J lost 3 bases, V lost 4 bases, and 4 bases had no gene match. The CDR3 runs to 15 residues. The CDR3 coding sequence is TGTGCCAGCAGCTCACCGGGACAGGACACCGGGGAGCTGTTTTTT. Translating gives CASSSPGQDTGELFF.